The 32 T cell receptor beta chains below all came from one sample that was sequenced in a study of cytomegalovirus exposure and HLA in healthy donors. The study ran its PCR with 60 Vbeta and 13 Jbeta primers. Some clones are missing from TCRdb's copy, which holds only in-frame ones; the method was immunoSEQ multiplex PCR. In the table there are about 100,000 clones, roughly 85% of which are singletons. The sequencing sample was made of PBMCs. These receptor sequences come from a man aged 25 to 40 in good health and CMV-seronegative.

The chain links TRBV5-1 to TRBJ2-2, with D perhaps matching TRBD2 (6 bases). The ends were cut back, 2 bases at V and 6 bases at J, with 14 bases in the middle. The germline V gene encodes CDR1 SGHRS and CDR2 YFSETQ. This CDR3 spans 15 amino acids. CDR3 residues: CASSFGGVQAGELFF. The CDR3 DNA reads TGCGCCAGCAGCTTCGGCGGGGTACAAGCCGGGGAGCTGTTTTTT.

The genes are TRBV5-1 and TRBJ2-2; D may be TRBD1 (5 bases). Deletions cut 1 base from V and 7 bases from J, with 11 bases between. Germline loops: CDR1 SGHRS, CDR2 YFSETQ. This CDR3 is built from 14 residues. The CDR3 here is CASSLMPGIGELFF. CDR3 DNA: TGCGCCAGCAGCTTGATGCCAGGGATCGGGGAGCTGTTTTTT.

For this clone: This sample includes further DNA sequences coding for the same CDR3. The gene calls are TRBV5-1 and TRBJ2-3; possible D gene TRBD1, 5 bases. Trimming removed 0 bases from V and 6 bases from J, with 20 bases in between. The CDR3 has 17 amino acids. Germline CDR1 is SGHRS and CDR2 is YFSETQ. CDR3 in amino acids: CASSLGDRAINTDTQYF. DNA of the CDR3: TGCGCCAGCAGCTTGGGAGACAGAGCTATAAACACTGATACGCAGTATTTT.

This chain joins TRBV4-1 and TRBJ1-5; TRBD1 agrees at 10 bases. This CDR3 comprises 21 residues. The V gene end was trimmed by 2 bases and the J gene end by 0 bases; junction bases not matched to a gene: 16. CDR1 and CDR2 from the germline V gene are MGHRA and YSYEKL. The CDR3 DNA is TGCGCCAGCAGCCAACGGGTGAGGGGGACAGGGGAAGGGTATAGCAATCAGCCCCAGCATTTT. Amino acids: CASSQRVRGTGEGYSNQPQHF.

The chain recombines TRBV27 with TRBJ2-7, with TRBD1 matching 8 bases. From germline, CDR1 is MNHEY and CDR2 SMNVEV (reference sequence). There are 15 residues in the CDR3. V trimming: 2 bases; J trimming: 2 bases; junction bases outside the gene matches: 5. CDR3 nucleotides: TGTGCCAGCAGTTTAGGAGACAGGGGCCCCTACGAGCAGTACTTC. Translating it yields CASSLGDRGPYEQYF.

The chain couples TRBV5-1 to TRBJ2-7; D call uncertain. The CDR3 is 14 amino acids. V gave up 3 bases and J gave up 4 bases, with 14 bases separating them. Germline-derived CDR1 and CDR2 are SGHRS and YFSETQ. In nucleotides, the CDR3 is TGCGCCAGCAGCTATGACTTTGCCCCTTACGAGCAGTACTTC. It specifies CASSYDFAPYEQYF.

The rearrangement links TRBV5-1 to TRBJ2-1, with D uncertain. V lost 4 bases, J lost 9 bases, and 8 bases lay in between. Per the germline V gene, CDR1 is SGHRS and CDR2 is YFSETQ. The CDR3 sequence is 11 residues long. The CDR3, as DNA: TGCGCCAGCAGCCGCACACGTGAGCAGTTCTTC. This sequence encodes CASSRTREQFF.

This chain uses TRBV28 with TRBJ2-7, with a weak D call TRBD1 (6 bases). Germline V lookup: CDR1 MDHEN, CDR2 SYDVKM. With 6 bases removed from V and 7 bases from J, the gap between germline ends came to 16 bases. The CDR3 sequence is 13 residues long. CDR3 amino acids: CASRGALGREQYF. Written as DNA, the CDR3 is TGTGCCAGCAGGGGGGCGTTGGGTAGGGAGCAGTACTTC.

Regarding this clone: This may arise from a read error, as a much more abundant clone is one base away. This sequence joins TRBV27 and TRBJ1-2; TRBD1 might be the D (6 bases). The CDR3 is 12 residues long. Trimming shortened V by 6 bases and J by 5 bases, and 10 bases separated the two germline ends. Germline-derived CDR1 and CDR2 are MNHEY and SMNVEV (reference sequence). This chain's CDR3 is CASSPDRYGYTF. The CDR3 region has the DNA TGTGCCAGCAGCCCGGACAGATATGGCTACACCTTC.

The chain recombines TRBV4-2 with TRBJ2-3, with a tentative D call TRBD1 (6 bases). CDR3 length equals 17 residues. The germline V and J ends were trimmed by 4 bases and 3 bases, with 20 bases remaining between them. Germline-derived CDR1 and CDR2 are LGHNA and YNFKEQ. The CDR3 spells CASSLHLRTEGTDTQYF. Written as DNA, the CDR3 is TGTGCCAGCAGCCTCCATCTCCGGACAGAGGGGACAGATACGCAGTATTTT.

The chain carries TRBV2 and TRBJ1-4, with TRBD1 matching over 7 bases. CDR1 is SNHLY and CDR2 is FYNNEI in the germline V gene. The CDR3 loop spans 14 amino acids. V shed 6 bases and J 0 bases; nucleotides not matched to a gene: 1. CDR3 amino acids: CASRGQSTNEKLFF. CDR3 DNA: TGTGCCAGCAGGGGACAGTCAACTAATGAAAAACTGTTTTTT. Looking up the rest from reference TRBV2 and TRBJ1-4 gives the full variable domain: EPEVTQTPSHQVTQMGQEVILRCVPISNHLYFYWYRQILGQKVEFLVSFYNNEISEKSEIFDDQFSVERPDGSNFTLKIRSTKLEDSAMYFCASRGQSTNEKLFFGSGTQLSVL.

V and J are TRBV7-2 and TRBJ2-7, with 7 bases that match TRBD2. In germline, CDR1 is SGHTA, CDR2 FQGNSA. Trimming took 5 bases from V and 3 from J; bases not matched to a gene: 7. The length of the CDR3 is 14 residues. Here the CDR3 DNA reads TGTGCCAGCAGCCCCACCGGGGGGAGCTACGAGCAGTACTTC. Amino acid sequence: CASSPTGGSYEQYF. Combining the CDR3 with reference TRBV7-2 and TRBJ2-7 gives the whole variable domain GAGVSQSPSNKVTEKGKDVELRCDPISGHTALYWYRQSLGQGLEFLIYFQGNSAPDKSGLPSDRFSAERTGGSVSTLTIQRTQQEDSAVYLCASSPTGGSYEQYFGPGTRLTVT.

The J gene is TRBJ1-4, the V gene TRBV7-9, with 9 nucleotides matching TRBD1. The length of the CDR3 is 16 residues. V lost 3 bases to trimming and J lost 8 bases; unmatched junction nucleotides: 10. CDR1 is SEHNR and CDR2 is FQNEAQ in the germline V gene (reference sequence). CDR3 loop: CASSFAPDRGSEKLFF. CDR3 bases: TGTGCCAGCAGCTTCGCCCCGGACAGGGGTAGCGAAAAACTGTTTTTT.

The chain joins TRBV10-3 to TRBJ2-2; no firm D call. Germline V gene sequence: CDR1 ENHRY, CDR2 SYGVKD. CDR3 length: 15 residues. Trimming took 4 bases from V and 2 from J, leaving 11 bases between them. The CDR3 loop reads CAISGGQVNTGELFF. The CDR3 nucleotides read TGTGCCATCAGTGGTGGGCAGGTTAACACCGGGGAGCTGTTTTTT.

The chain is built from TRBV6-1 and TRBJ2-5; 8 nucleotides line up with TRBD1. The CDR3 consists of 14 residues. The germline gives CDR1 MNHNS, CDR2 SASEGT. With V trimmed by 6 bases and J by 4 bases, 7 bases remained unmatched. The CDR3 DNA follows: TGTGCCAGCAGCCGACAGGGGCCAGCAGAGACCCAGTACTTC. Translated, it gives CASSRQGPAETQYF.

The chain couples TRBV29-1 to TRBJ2-3; 11 bases fit TRBD2. CDR3 length: 14 residues. V was pared by 7 bases and J by 1 base, with 4 bases of the junction left unmatched. Looked up from germline, CDR1 is SQVTM and CDR2 is ANQGSEA. In DNA, the CDR3 is TGCAGCGGCGCACTAGCGGGGGGCACAGATACGCAGTATTTT. Protein sequence: CSGALAGGTDTQYF.

The chain combines TRBV10-3 with TRBJ1-1; D might be TRBD1 (6 bases). CDR3 length equals 18 residues. Trimming pared 0 bases from V and 1 base from J, leaving 18 bases between. Germline CDR1 ENHRY, CDR2 SYGVKD. The CDR3 bases are TGTGCCATCAGTGAGTCTAAAAGTGCCCCGACAGGGAACACTGAAGCTTTCTTT. It yields the protein CAISESKSAPTGNTEAFF.

The chain has TRBV2 and TRBJ2-3, with D tentatively TRBD1 (6 bases). The V gene lost 10 bases and the J gene lost 0 bases, with 26 bases spanning the gap. Germline lookup yields CDR1 SNHLY and CDR2 FYNNEI. This CDR3 is 18 amino acids long. In DNA, the CDR3 is TGTGCCATCCCAAAGGGGGTTGGAGTTGGGGCTAGCACAGATACGCAGTATTTT. Amino acids: CAIPKGVGVGASTDTQYF.

The chain is built from TRBV18 and TRBJ2-3, with a possible D match to TRBD2 (5 bases). Germline V gene sequence: CDR1 KGHSH, CDR2 LQKENI. V lost 5 bases to trimming and J lost 9 bases, with 12 bases between them. This CDR3 comprises 12 residues. The CDR3 DNA reads TGTGCCAGCTCATCCCGGACGGGAACGCAGTATTTT. This gives the protein CASSSRTGTQYF.

This clone was seen just once. The junction shows a germline mismatch at one end, possibly a read error. The chain is built from TRBV2 and TRBJ1-2; D is unresolved. Germline V gene data show CDR1 as SNHLY and CDR2 as FYNNEI. This CDR3 is 11 amino acids long. The chain's CDR3 is CASSDRQAPSF. Here the CDR3 DNA reads TGTGCCAGCAGTGATCGGCAGGCCCCCTCCTTC.

V is TRBV5-1 and J is TRBJ2-3; 13 bases align to TRBD2. The CDR3 covers 17 residues. V dropped 4 bases and J dropped 3; count of bases not matched to a gene: 8. Germline CDR1 SGHRS, CDR2 YFSETQ. The chain's CDR3 is CASSQPRLAGGTDTQYF. In DNA, the CDR3 is TGCGCCAGCAGCCAACCTCGACTAGCGGGGGGTACAGATACGCAGTATTTT. Variable domain in full (rest from reference TRBV5-1 and TRBJ2-3): KAGVTQTPRYLIKTRGQQVTLSCSPISGHRSVSWYQQTPGQGLQFLFEYFSETQRNKGNFPGRFSGRQFSNSRSEMNVSTLELGDSALYLCASSQPRLAGGTDTQYFGPGTRLTVL.

CDR3 sequence: CASSPPGAGYEQYF. The CDR3 nucleotides read TGTGCCAGCTCACCACCGGGGGCGGGTTACGAGCAGTACTTC. V and J are TRBV18 and TRBJ2-7; weak D call: TRBD1 (6 bases). V shed 0 bases and J shed 4 bases, with 10 bases lying between them. Germline V lookup: CDR1 KGHSH, CDR2 LQKENI. The CDR3 loop spans 14 amino acids.

The chain combines TRBV5-4 with TRBJ2-7; the match to TRBD1 covers 8 bases. Trimming cost V 2 bases and J 1 base; bases outside gene matches: 5. The CDR3 sequence is 15 residues long. Germline-derived CDR1 and CDR2 are SGHNT and YYREEE (reference sequence). The CDR3 DNA is TGTGCCAGCAGCTTCCGTACAGGGGGATCCTACGAGCAGTACTTC. It yields the protein CASSFRTGGSYEQYF.

This clone was observed a few times. The CDR3 sequence: CASSYSLADGGYTF. The CDR3 nucleotides are TGTGCCAGCAGTTACTCGCTCGCCGACGGGGGCTACACCTTC. The chain carries TRBV6-5 and TRBJ1-2; D is ambiguous. Germline-derived CDR1 and CDR2 are MNHEY and SVGAGI. CDR3 length: 14 amino acids. V dropped 0 bases and J dropped 8 bases, with 13 bases sitting between them.

The chain links TRBV11-3 to TRBJ2-3, with D maybe TRBD2 (7 bases). The germline V gene has CDR1 SGHNT and CDR2 YENEEA. V was cut by 5 bases and J by 1 base, with 13 bases left in between. The CDR3 runs to 15 residues. In DNA form, the CDR3 reads TGTGCCAGCAGCAACCGGGGGGCCGGCACAGATACGCAGTATTTT. Amino acids: CASSNRGAGTDTQYF.

V gene TRBV19 combines with J gene TRBJ2-2; no definite D call. Trimming took off 7 bases at V and 7 bases at J, with 13 bases between the two ends. Germline values: CDR1 LNHDA, CDR2 SQIVND (reference sequence). The CDR3 consists of 13 residues. CDR3: CASIPSRDGELFF. The DNA for the CDR3 is TGTGCCAGTATCCCGAGCCGCGACGGGGAGCTGTTTTTT.

The CDR3 region is CASSRQGAGELFF. In nucleotides, the CDR3 is TGTGCCAGCAGTCGACAGGGGGCCGGGGAGCTGTTTTTT. The genes are TRBV6-5 and TRBJ2-2, with TRBD1 matching over 9 bases. Germline loops: CDR1 MNHEY, CDR2 SVGAGI. Germline trimming cut 5 bases from V and 6 bases from J; bases unmatched to any gene: 1. The CDR3 loop spans 13 amino acids.

The genes are TRBV28 and TRBJ1-4; D remains ambiguous. V was shortened by 2 bases and J by 6 bases, with 16 bases between the two germline ends. The CDR3 contains 16 residues. The germline V gene has CDR1 MDHEN and CDR2 SYDVKM. The DNA for the CDR3 is TGTGCCAGCAGTTTAAGCGCCATGAGGGTGGATGAAAAACTGTTTTTT. Translating gives CASSLSAMRVDEKLFF.

The chain links TRBV5-4 to TRBJ2-5; 11 nucleotides agree with TRBD2. TRBJ2-7 matches the DNA end more closely, so the J call is doubtful. Germline V gene data show CDR1 as SGHNT and CDR2 as YYREEE (reference sequence). This CDR3 contains 14 residues. CDR3 amino acids: CASSWTSGSYEQYF. CDR3 DNA sequence: TGTGCCAGCAGCTGGACTAGCGGGTCCTACGAGCAGTACTTC.

V usage is TRBV5-1 and J usage is TRBJ2-5; 10 positions agree with TRBD2. In germline, CDR1 is SGHRS, CDR2 YFSETQ. J was trimmed by 2 bases and V by 4 bases; bases with no gene match: 2. The CDR3 runs 14 residues. The CDR3 spells CASSGAGGQETQYF. In DNA, the CDR3 is TGCGCCAGCAGCGGAGCGGGAGGGCAAGAGACCCAGTACTTC.

The chain employs TRBV5-4 and TRBJ2-5; D gene uncertain. The V end lost 0 bases, the J end lost 4 bases, and 4 bases lay between the germline ends. Germline V lookup: CDR1 SGHNT, CDR2 YYREEE (reference sequence). The CDR3 has 12 amino acids. The CDR3 loop reads CASSLAGETQYF. The CDR3 region has the DNA TGTGCCAGCAGCTTGGCCGGAGAGACCCAGTACTTC. Variable domain in full (rest from reference TRBV5-4 and TRBJ2-5): ETGVTQSPTHLIKTRGQQVTLRCSSQSGHNTVSWYQQALGQGPQFIFQYYREEENGRGNFPPRFSGLQFPNYSSELNVNALELDDSALYLCASSLAGETQYFGPGTRLLVL.

The V call is TRBV5-8, the J call TRBJ1-6, with 7 bases fitting TRBD1. CDR1 is SGHTS, CDR2 YDEGEE, per germline. Trimming at V came to 4 bases and at J to 0 bases, leaving 7 bases not matched to a gene. This CDR3 is built from 17 residues. The CDR3 DNA reads as TGTGCCAGCAGCCGCGTGGGACAGAGCTCCTATAATTCACCCCTCCACTTT. Amino acid sequence: CASSRVGQSSYNSPLHF.